This TCR beta chain is from a study of cytomegalovirus exposure and HLA in healthy donors (dated 2017 in TCRdb). Describing the broader study: In an earlier analysis of under 750 of the donors, 250 to 350 Gb of sequence data and approximately 100 million unique TCR beta sequences from about 179 million T cells were reported. Roughly 300 gigabases of sequencing data and tens of millions of unique TCR sequences were included in an early release covering around 600 HLA-typed donors. The genetic ancestry cluster associated with self-reported Caucasian donors included about four fifths of the approximately 400 genotyped donors. The aim of the study was to test whether cataloging public T cell receptors could identify signatures of past pathogen exposure. Using immunosequencing, the study profiled T cell repertoires from some 670 subjects and related those repertoires to cytomegalovirus serostatus. A separate validation cohort of about 110 different subjects was used in addition to the roughly 700-subject first cohort. To predict cytomegalovirus infection status, the study combined high-throughput TCR immunosequencing, statistical association of individual TCRs with disease status, and machine learning. A later analysis re-analyzed previously published TCR beta repertoires from 650 to 800 donors and added high-resolution HLA genotyping to study TCR occurrence patterns. Rather than using new phenotypic data, the later analysis identified candidate immune exposures from TCR beta sequences and from how often those sequences occurred across donors. In an earlier analysis of over 550 of the donors, high-throughput TCR beta sequencing was used to judge whether each TCR beta V gene segment behaved as functional or pseudogenic. Alongside the repertoire data, information on donor age, sex, ethnicity and CMV serostatus was compiled. In a later genetic analysis, genome-wide SNP genotypes for about three fifths of the 666 donors were used, and that subset was treated as a discovery cohort. All discovery cohort repertoires had been generated using a single sequencing platform. HLA typing covered class I and class II loci at four-digit resolution. The number of donors typed differed by locus, with about 629-630 for A, B, C, DRB1 and DQB1, roughly 520 for DQA1, about 610 for DPA1, and around 450 for DPB1. A handful of DR-DQ haplotypes were handled as single units for association and clustering because linkage in the cohort was strong. Across some 400 genotyped donors of the cohort, an average of about 240,000 unique TCR beta nucleotide sequences per donor were sequenced, and roughly 20% of those sequences were non-productive.

What the study reported, not specific to this receptor: Specific HLA alleles were associated with some 15,000 TCR beta sequences at a false discovery rate of 0.05 in a later analysis. Most TCR sequences were seen in very few donors, while some public TCRs were found in many individuals. In a later genetic analysis, a missense DCLRE1C variant was associated with V-gene and J-gene trimming of TCR beta chains, and the association was replicated in an independent cohort. When HLA alleles, especially DR and DQ, strongly co-occurred, attributing TCR associations to individual alleles was difficult. According to a later genetic analysis, donors in an Asian-associated ancestry cluster had fewer N-insertions in productive TCRs than the approximately 630-donor mean. An earlier analysis of 587 of the donors showed that most TCR beta V segments appeared in productive rearrangements either about 90% or about 30% of the time, which broadly matched IMGT annotations. The presence/absence analyses assumed that sequencing depth was roughly uniform across donors, and that assumption may not be true. Compared with equally common non-associated chains, HLA-associated TCR beta chains in a later analysis were more clonally expanded and had lower generation probabilities. Some IMGT-functional V segments, including TRBV6-2 and TRBV6-3, could not be told apart with the 87-base-pair reads, so those segments were excluded. The authors suggested that the approach could potentially be generalized to other disease states and immunological phenotypes. The study gave a list of 150 to 200 TCR beta chains associated with cytomegalovirus. A further reported finding was that TCR beta sequences accurately predicted the HLA-A and HLA-B alleles for most subjects in the first cohort. Around 16 rarely observed V segments, including chromosome 9 orphons, were excluded from the earlier analysis of about 600 of the donors because counts were too low. Several of the top co-occurrence clusters appeared to be linked to parvovirus B19, influenza, CMV and Epstein-Barr virus, according to a later analysis. Most CMV-associated TCR beta chains appeared to be HLA-restricted in a later analysis, and the HLA associations seemed to be driven largely by CMV exposure. The classifier was reported to diagnose cytomegalovirus status with high specificity and sensitivity in both the original and validation cohorts. This cohort had only TCR beta chains sequenced, and the lack of alpha or paired-chain data limited which features could be detected. Because HLA typing was unavailable for some donors at each locus, only the typed subset was used in association tests. Correlated functional status among segregating V segments might reflect linkage disequilibrium, but an unknown experimental factor could not be ruled out. In a later analysis, the rate of TCR association differed among HLA loci, with DRB1 alleles having the most associated TCRs and HLA-C alleles having the fewest. Three of the identified cytomegalovirus-associated TCR beta chains were confirmed in vitro to be specific for cytomegalovirus antigens. A cluster of highly shared sequence variants was judged likely to be a technical artifact of the sequencing pipeline. The only immune exposure information available for the cohort was CMV serostatus.

In total, roughly 670 healthy bone marrow donors made up the cohort. At the time of sampling, every cohort member was nominally healthy, though immune exposures that went unrecorded were likely present. The donor tested CMV seronegative and was one of the 352 seronegative cohort members. Every donor gave a peripheral blood sample, and the peripheral blood mononuclear cells from that sample were used for TCR beta sequencing. Genomic DNA extraction from the blood cell samples was performed with the Qiagen DNeasy Blood Extraction Kit. Receptors were amplified or captured by the immunoSEQ multiplex PCR assay. For the multiplex PCR, a mixture combining 60 forward primers for TCR Vbeta segments and 13 reverse primers for TCR Jbeta segments was used. The CDR3 region of rearranged TCR beta genes was amplified from genomic DNA by a multiplex PCR assay. On the Illumina HiSeq System, the amplified TCR beta libraries were sequenced as 87-base-pair reads. Turning to the authors' computational methods: Across the roughly 670 repertoires, a later analysis counted 78 million or so unique TCR beta chains, about 10 million of which were shared by at least two donors. Raw reads were error-corrected and collapsed into unique sequences with a nearest-neighbor algorithm that merged closely related sequences to remove PCR and sequencing errors. To assign V, D and J gene segments, CDR3 sequences were aligned to IMGT reference sequences. For a sequence to be retained, at least a six-nucleotide match to both a V gene segment and a J gene segment was required. A rearrangement counted as productive if the CDR3 had no stop codons and remained in frame with V and J, and every other rearrangement counted as non-productive. CDR3 was defined according to IMGT convention as the region running from the second conserved V-encoded cysteine to the conserved J-encoded phenylalanine. In an earlier analysis of more than 550 of the donors, sequences lacking an unambiguous match to a single V gene segment were excluded. An earlier analysis of around 600 of the donors classified V segments as functional when productive rearrangements were above 56.7% and as segregating when the standard deviation between donors was above 5%. A statistical classification framework was built to diagnose cytomegalovirus status from the catalog of TCR beta chain sequences. A later analysis assigned V and J genes by comparing TCR nucleotide sequences with IMGT/GENE-DB human TR gene sequences. Using the TCRdist pipeline, a later analysis assigned CDR3 sequences along with most-parsimonious VDJ recombination scenarios. A later analysis defined each TCR beta chain by its CDR3 amino acid sequence plus V-gene family, and excluded reads lacking a unique V-gene family. In a later analysis, some 600 highly shared, low-generation-probability nucleotide sequences were removed to address suspected cross-contamination and a sequencing artifact. In a later analysis, a clonal expansion index was calculated for each public chain from normalized within-repertoire ranks of inferred template counts. A later analysis computed generation probabilities with a VDJ recombination model fitted to out-of-frame rearrangements, and checked the results against IGoR. In a later analysis, hypergeometric tests were used to score TCR-TCR, TCR-HLA and TCR-CMV co-occurrence, with a repertoire-size bias correction applied to TCR pairs. In a later analysis, false discovery rates were estimated by permuting HLA or CMV assignments 20 times. In a later analysis, co-occurring TCRs were grouped with DBSCAN, and TCRdist sequence similarity was added when clustering was performed within HLA-allele-positive subsets. Repertoires with fewer than 30,000 or more than 120,000 public chains, plus five repertoires with anomalous nucleotide sharing, were excluded from co-occurrence clustering. What TCRdb holds here is the immuneACCESS table cut down to in-frame rearrangements. Part of the clones is not present; checked against another copy, under half of the missing clones reflect an unresolved V gene, and the others are unexplained. That table is the source of V, J and clone size, and D and trimming were worked out from the DNA. For this sample the table gives over 130,000 clones, of which over 75% were detected only once. The ten largest clones represent approximately 2.4% of the sample.

Taken from the germline V gene, the CDR1 and CDR2 loops are SGHDT and YYEEEE. Spanning cysteine to phenylalanine, the CDR3 consists of 18 amino acids. Kept here is only the CDR3 DNA, which spans 54 bases and is read in frame from base 1. Trimming removed 2 bases from V and 5 bases from J, leaving 23 bases between the germline ends. For this clone: Its antigen is not yet known. Base qualities are missing; no much larger clone stands one base away.

The receptor was isolated from a male donor in good health and CMV-seronegative. Sequencing was performed on PBMCs. The rearranged chain carries TRBV5-6 and TRBJ1-5; a weak D assignment points to TRBD1 (5 bases agree). DNA sequence: TGTGCCAGCAGCTTTTATAGTGGGGCAGCCCTTTCCTATCAGCCCCAGCATTTT. Its amino acids are CASSFYSGAALSYQPQHF.